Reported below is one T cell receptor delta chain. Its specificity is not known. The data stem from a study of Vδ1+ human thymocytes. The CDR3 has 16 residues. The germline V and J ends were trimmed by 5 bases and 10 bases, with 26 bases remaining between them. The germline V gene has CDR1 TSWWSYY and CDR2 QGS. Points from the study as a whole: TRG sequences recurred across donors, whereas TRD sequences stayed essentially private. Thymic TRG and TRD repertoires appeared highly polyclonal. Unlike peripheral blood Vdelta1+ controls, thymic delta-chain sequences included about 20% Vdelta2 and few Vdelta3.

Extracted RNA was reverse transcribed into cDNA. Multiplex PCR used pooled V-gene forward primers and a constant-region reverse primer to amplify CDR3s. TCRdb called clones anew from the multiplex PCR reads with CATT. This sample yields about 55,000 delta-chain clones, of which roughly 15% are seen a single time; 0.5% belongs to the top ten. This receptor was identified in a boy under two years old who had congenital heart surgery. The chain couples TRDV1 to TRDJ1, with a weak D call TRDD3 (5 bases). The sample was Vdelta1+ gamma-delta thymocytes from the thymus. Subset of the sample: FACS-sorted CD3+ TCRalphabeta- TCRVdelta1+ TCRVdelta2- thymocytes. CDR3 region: CALGLPPGSHDMGLIF. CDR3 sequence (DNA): TGTGCTCTTGGGCTCCCCCCGGGGAGCCACGATATGGGACTCATCTTT.